This TCR beta chain was profiled in a study of response to subunit inactivated influenza vaccine (dated by TCRdb to 2016 to 2019). About the study as a whole: Deep quantitative T cell receptor repertoire profiling was used in the study to track responses to a trivalent subunit inactivated influenza vaccine. What the research found in general, with its limitations: According to the authors, only a limited number of new T cells may be recruited by each seasonal influenza vaccination.

Library prep was done by RT-PCR. TCRdb names Illumina HiSeq 2500 as the instrument used. TCRdb trimmed public reads at Q25 via fastp, called clones via MiXCR and kept in-frame beta chains. Rows merge per CDR3 protein into single entries with the most common DNA and genes. The sample table holds about 300,000 distinct CDR3 sequences, of which around a fifth were seen once. The top ten hold about a tenth of the sample. Trimming removed 0 bases from V and 6 bases from J, leaving 11 bases between the germline ends. The germline V gene yields SGHNT for CDR1 and YENEEA for CDR2. Spanning cysteine to phenylalanine, the CDR3 consists of 15 amino acids. Left in the record is the CDR3 DNA by itself, 45 bases read in frame from the first base. About this clonotype itself: Its antigen is still unknown. Base qualities were left out, and no much larger clone turns up one base away.

The TCR comes from a man aged 50 to 69 who received an inactivated influenza vaccine. Donor details come from another sample of the same person, matched by shared clones. Here the chain combines TRBV11-3 and TRBJ2-2, with TRBD2 as a weak D call on 5 bases. The starting material was PBMCs from blood, obtained 21 months after vaccination. The CDR3 region has the sequence CASSLEGVRAGELFF. The DNA reads TGTGCCAGCAGCTTAGAGGGAGTTCGGGCCGGGGAGCTGTTTTTT. The full variable domain, completed from the reference TRBV11-3 and TRBJ2-2 proteins outside the CDR3, reads EAGVVQSPRYKIIEKKQPVAFWCNPISGHNTLYWYLQNLGQGPELLIRYENEEAVDDSQLPKDRFSAERLKGVDSTLKIQPAELGDSAVYLCASSLEGVRAGELFFGEGSRLTVL.